The 13 T cell receptor beta chains reported below all come from one sample, sequenced in a study of cytomegalovirus exposure and HLA in healthy donors. The study ran its PCR with 60 Vbeta and 13 Jbeta primers. Repertoires were generated with immunoSEQ multiplex PCR, while TCRdb's copy carries only in-frame clones and drops some. Of roughly 200,000 clones in the sample, 85% are singletons; the top ten hold about 2%. The sequenced sample consisted of PBMCs. The receptors were gathered from a woman between 45 and 65 years old in good health and CMV-seronegative.

CDR3 amino acids: CASSSPLTSSYEQYF. The CDR3 region has the DNA TGTGCCAGCAGTTCGCCCCTGACTAGTTCCTACGAGCAGTACTTC. The chain couples TRBV27 to TRBJ2-7, with D perhaps matching TRBD2 (6 bases). This CDR3 is built from 15 residues. Per the germline V gene, CDR1 is MNHEY and CDR2 is SMNVEV (reference sequence). V lost 4 bases and J 1 base, leaving 14 bases between the germline ends.

The chain couples TRBV5-4 to TRBJ2-1, with D tentatively TRBD1 (5 bases). Trimming pared 0 bases from V and 8 bases from J, leaving 9 bases between. This CDR3 has 13 residues. Germline-derived CDR1 and CDR2 are SGHNT and YYREEE (reference sequence). Here the CDR3 DNA reads TGTGCCAGCAGCTTGGACCAGGGTGATGAGCAGTTCTTC. This translates into CASSLDQGDEQFF.

The chain employs TRBV27 and TRBJ1-1; possibly TRBD1 for D (5 bases). Germline CDR1 reads MNHEY; CDR2 reads SMNVEV (reference sequence). Deletions cut 6 bases from V and 1 base from J, with 15 bases between. The CDR3 totals 15 residues. The CDR3 sequence is CASSQSGAGNTEAFF. CDR3 coding DNA: TGTGCCAGCAGCCAAAGTGGGGCAGGGAACACTGAAGCTTTCTTT.

The chain uses TRBV7-9 and TRBJ1-1; D unclear. Trimming took 0 bases from V and 4 from J, leaving 15 bases between them. There are 16 residues in the CDR3. Germline loops: CDR1 SEHNR, CDR2 FQNEAQ (reference sequence). The CDR3 DNA reads as TGTGCCAGCAGCTTAGCCCCCGCGGAGGGCGGCACTGAAGCTTTCTTT. Protein: CASSLAPAEGGTEAFF.

The V gene is TRBV6-1, the J gene TRBJ1-5; TRBD1 agrees at 8 bases. Unmatched junction bases numbered 5, after V lost 6 bases and J lost 4 bases. In germline, CDR1 is MNHNS, CDR2 SASEGT. The CDR3 has 14 amino acids. The CDR3 region is CASRGGQGNQPQHF. The CDR3 DNA sequence: TGTGCCAGCAGGGGCGGACAGGGAAATCAGCCCCAGCATTTT.

The rearrangement uses TRBV25-1 and TRBJ2-5, with 7 bases fitting TRBD1. The V and J ends lost 4 bases and 2 bases, in that order; junction bases with no gene match: 7. CDR3 length equals 15 residues. Germline assignment: CDR1 MGHDK and CDR2 SYGVNS. DNA for the CDR3: TGTGCCAGCAGTGGCTTCCGACAGGGACAAGAGACCCAGTACTTC. It is translated as CASSGFRQGQETQYF.

The rearrangement uses TRBV5-1 and TRBJ1-1; TRBD1 aligns across 7 bases. This CDR3 spans 18 amino acids. V was clipped by 4 bases and J by 0 bases; unmatched bases: 15. Germline V gene lookup returns CDR1 SGHRS and CDR2 YFSETQ. This chain's CDR3 is CASSHVGTEPLMNTEAFF. In DNA, the CDR3 is TGCGCCAGCAGCCATGTAGGGACAGAACCATTGATGAACACTGAAGCTTTCTTT.

This rearrangement joins TRBV6-6 to TRBJ1-1; no clear D. V lost 6 bases, J lost 7 bases, and 15 bases lay in between. This CDR3 is built from 13 residues. Germline V gene data show CDR1 as MNHNY and CDR2 as SVGAGI (reference sequence). CDR3 coding DNA: TGTGCCAGCAGCTCATTCAACGGAGATGAAGCTTTCTTT. Encoded protein: CASSSFNGDEAFF.

The J gene is TRBJ1-5, the V gene TRBV27, with 7 positions matching TRBD1. Germline-derived CDR1 and CDR2 are MNHEY and SMNVEV (reference sequence). The CDR3 contains 15 residues. J gave up 4 bases and V 6 bases, and 9 bases lay outside the gene matches. CDR3 nucleotides: TGTGCCAGCAGACCCGAGGGGGCTAGAAATCAGCCCCAGCATTTT. It specifies CASRPEGARNQPQHF.

This chain connects TRBV7-9 to TRBJ2-7; a weak D match, TRBD2 (5 bases). CDR3 size: 14 residues. Trimming took 4 bases from V and 3 from J, leaving 13 bases between them. The germline gives CDR1 SEHNR, CDR2 FQNEAQ (reference sequence). The chain's CDR3 is CASSSKWEYYEQYF. The CDR3 nucleotides are TGTGCCAGCAGCTCCAAGTGGGAGTACTACGAGCAGTACTTC.

This chain joins TRBV7-9 and TRBJ2-5, with 9 bases lining up with TRBD1. The DNA end favors TRBJ2-7, so the J call may be wrong. The V gene's germline CDR1 is SEHNR and CDR2 FQNEAQ (reference sequence). The CDR3 has 15 amino acids. CDR3 nucleotide sequence: TGTGCCAGCAGCTTCACAGGGGGCGTACGTATCGAGCAGTACTTC. Amino acid sequence: CASSFTGGVRIEQYF.

V gene TRBV7-6 combines with J gene TRBJ1-4; 8 nucleotides align to TRBD1. The CDR3 is 15 residues long. The junction had 4 bases not matched to a gene; V was cut back by 5 bases and J by 2 bases. Germline CDR1 SGHVS, CDR2 FNYEAQ. The CDR3 bases are TGTGCCAGCAGCCTACGGACAGGGACTAATGAAAAACTGTTTTTT. Translated, it gives CASSLRTGTNEKLFF.

The chain couples TRBV2 to TRBJ2-1, with TRBD2 matching over 9 bases. The germline CDR1 and CDR2 sequences are SNHLY and FYNNEI. This CDR3 has 14 amino acids. J lost 7 bases, V lost 6 bases, and 7 bases had no gene match. The CDR3 region has the DNA TGTGCCAGCAGGGCCCAGCGGGAGGCGAATGAGCAGTTCTTC. It translates to CASRAQREANEQFF.